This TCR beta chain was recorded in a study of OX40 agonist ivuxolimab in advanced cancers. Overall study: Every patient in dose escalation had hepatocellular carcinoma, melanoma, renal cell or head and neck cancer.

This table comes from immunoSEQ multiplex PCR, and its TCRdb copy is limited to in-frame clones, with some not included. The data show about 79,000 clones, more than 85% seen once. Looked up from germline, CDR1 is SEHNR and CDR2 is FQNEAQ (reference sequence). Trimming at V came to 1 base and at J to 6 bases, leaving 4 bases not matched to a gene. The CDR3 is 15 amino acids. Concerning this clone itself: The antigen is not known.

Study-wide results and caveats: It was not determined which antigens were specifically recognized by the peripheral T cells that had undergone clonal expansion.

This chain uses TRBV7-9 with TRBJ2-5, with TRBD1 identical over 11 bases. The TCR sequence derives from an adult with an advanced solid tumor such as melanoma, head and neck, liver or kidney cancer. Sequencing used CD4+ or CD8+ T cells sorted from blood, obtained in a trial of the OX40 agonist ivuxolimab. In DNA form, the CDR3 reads TGTGCCAGCAGCTTAGGTGGGACAGGGGGTCAGACCCAGTACTTC. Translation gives CASSLGGTGGQTQYF.